This paragraph reports one T cell receptor (beta chain). The antigen remains unidentified. The V end lost 6 bases, the J end lost 2 bases, and 13 bases lay between the germline ends. This CDR3 has 14 amino acids. Per the germline V gene, CDR1 is SEHNR and CDR2 is FQNEAQ (reference sequence). The data are from a study of T cell responses to AZD1222 COVID-19 vaccine. Across the whole study: The analysis combined second doses at about 4 or about 12 weeks.

Broader study findings: Baseline testing showed seropositivity in only 5 or 6 AZD1222 recipients. Most donors were white British, females outnumbered males, and clonal diversity was possibly underestimated.

Repertoires were generated with immunoSEQ multiplex PCR, while TCRdb's copy carries only in-frame clones and drops some. This table has 150,000 to 200,000 clones, 90% appearing once. The clonotype originates from an adult in good health. This rearrangement joins TRBV7-9 to TRBJ2-5; D unresolved. The source material was peripheral blood, sampled on day 0 of AZD1222 vaccination. The CDR3 here is CASRPRTPQETQYF. The CDR3 nucleotides are TGTGCCAGCAGGCCGCGGACCCCTCAAGAGACCCAGTACTTC.